The rows below give T cell receptor beta chains drawn from one sample of a study of cytomegalovirus exposure and HLA in healthy donors. Clones were sequenced by immunoSEQ multiplex PCR, and TCRdb holds only the in-frame ones, with some missing. The table lists 80,000 to 100,000 clones, approximately 91% of them singletons, with 2% to 2.5% in the top ten. The specimen was PBMCs. The source is a man aged 25 to 40 in good health and CMV-seronegative. Each CDR3 is given with its conserved first and last residue. The order of the fields is V gene, D gene, CDR3 length, J gene, clone size, CDR3 DNA, CDR3 protein. A D gene is named only where the DNA matches it firmly. Clone size is not always given. Where it is, it says once, few, many or a class for expanded clones.

>TRBV27|TRBD2|16|TRBJ2-3|once
TGTGCCAGCACCCCTGGGGGGGTGATGCGCACAGATACGCAGTATTTT
CASTPGGVMRTDTQYF
>TRBV5-6|TRBD2|17|TRBJ2-7|once
TGTGCCAGCAGCTCCCGAGGGACTAGTTTAAGTCCCTACGAGCAGTACTTC
CASSSRGTSLSPYEQYF
>TRBV7-8|-|18|TRBJ2-2|-
TGTGCCAGCAGCTTAAGTGGGTGGGGCGTGGGGAACACCGGGGAGCTGTTTTTT
CASSLSGWGVGNTGELFF
>TRBV10-2|-|14|TRBJ1-1|-
TGCGCCAGCCTAGGGGGGGCGGTGAACACTGAAGCTTTCTTT
CASLGGAVNTEAFF
>TRBV27|-|13|TRBJ2-7|-
TGTGCCAGCAGTTTCCACAGTTCCTACGAGCAGTACTTC
CASSFHSSYEQYF
>TRBV28|TRBD1|14|TRBJ2-7|-
TGTGCCAGCAGTCGACAGGACAGGGCCTACGAGCAGTACTTC
CASSRQDRAYEQYF
>TRBV7-8|TRBD1|14|TRBJ2-5|-
TGTGCCAGCAGCCAATGGACAGGTCAAGAGACCCAGTACTTC
CASSQWTGQETQYF
>TRBV14|TRBD2|15|TRBJ2-7|-
TGTGCCAGCAGCCCCAAGACTAGCGGGGGATACGAGCAGTACTTC
CASSPKTSGGYEQYF
>TRBV29-1|-|10|TRBJ1-1|-
TGCAGCGTTCATAACACTGAAGCTTTCTTT
CSVHNTEAFF
>TRBV6-6|-|15|TRBJ2-1|-
TGTGCCAGCAGTGACCCGGGACTCCGCTACAATGAGCAGTTCTTC
CASSDPGLRYNEQFF
>TRBV6-5|-|12|TRBJ1-1|-
TGTGCCAGCAGACAGGGGAACACTGAAGCTTTCTTT
CASRQGNTEAFF
>TRBV28|-|12|TRBJ1-5|-
TGTGCCAGCACAGGTCCCGATCAGCCCCAGCATTTT
CASTGPDQPQHF
>TRBV6-1|TRBD2|15|TRBJ2-7|-
TGTGCCAGCAGGTTGGAGCCCGGGACTATCTACGAGCAGTACTTC
CASRLEPGTIYEQYF
>TRBV25-1|-|15|TRBJ2-1|-
TGTGCCAGCAGTGACCCTCGCGGAGCCTACAATGAGCAGTTCTTC
CASSDPRGAYNEQFF
>TRBV5-5|-|12|TRBJ2-7|-
TGTGCCAGCACTCAGGGAACCTACGAGCAGTACTTC
CASTQGTYEQYF
>TRBV28|TRBD1|14|TRBJ2-7|few
TGTGCCAGCGCCGGACAGGGGACCCCCTACGAGCAGTACTTC
CASAGQGTPYEQYF
>TRBV28|TRBD1|18|TRBJ2-7|-
TGTGCCAGCAGTCCATGGACAATGGGGGACAGGGTAAGGAACGAGCAGTACTTC
CASSPWTMGDRVRNEQYF
>TRBV6-1|TRBD2|15|TRBJ2-1|-
TGTGCCAGCAGTTCAGGGACTAGCGGGGCGAATGAGCAGTTCTTC
CASSSGTSGANEQFF
>TRBV5-6|TRBD1|18|TRBJ2-5|-
TGTGCCAGCAGCTGCCCCCGGGACAGGGGGCCTCTCCGGGAGACCCAGTACTTC
CASSCPRDRGPLRETQYF
>TRBV6-5|TRBD1|13|TRBJ2-7|-
TGTGCCACCTCCTGGGACAGTGTTATGGAGCAGTACTTC
CATSWDSVMEQYF
>TRBV30|-|11|TRBJ2-1|-
TGTGCCTGGAGCAAGGGGATTGAGCAGTTCTTC
CAWSKGIEQFF
>TRBV9|TRBD1|16|TRBJ2-1|-
TGTGCCAGCAGCGTACTCGCAGGGGGTTCCTACAATGAGCAGTTCTTC
CASSVLAGGSYNEQFF
>TRBV9|-|15|TRBJ1-4|-
TGTGCCAGCAGCCCACATCTCGGGTCTAATGAAAAACTGTTTTTT
CASSPHLGSNEKLFF
>TRBV4-1|TRBD1|16|TRBJ1-2|-
TGCGCCAGCAGCCAATCTCAGGGGGCAGTGTTTAGGAGCTACACCTTC
CASSQSQGAVFRSYTF
>TRBV28|TRBD1|13|TRBJ2-7|-
TGTGCCAGCAGAACAGGGGGCTTAAGGGAGCAGTACTTC
CASRTGGLREQYF
>TRBV2|TRBD2|16|TRBJ2-6|-
TGTGCCAGCAGTGGACTAGCGGGGTTTGGGGCCAACGTCCTGACTTTC
CASSGLAGFGANVLTF
>TRBV28|TRBD2|13|TRBJ2-7|few
TGTGCCAGCAGCCCCACGGGAGGGGGCGAGCAGTACTTC
CASSPTGGGEQYF
>TRBV5-1|TRBD2|16|TRBJ2-1|-
TGCGCCAGCAGCTGGCCCAGCGGGGGGGCGTTCAATGAGCAGTTCTTC
CASSWPSGGAFNEQFF
>TRBV28|TRBD1|16|TRBJ1-1|-
TGTGCCAGCAGTTTAAGCCAGGGGGCTCTGAACACTGAAGCTTTCTTT
CASSLSQGALNTEAFF
>TRBV7-2|-|17|TRBJ1-3|-
TGTGCCAGCAGCTTAGCGGGACTCAGGGCGTCTGGAAACACCATATATTTT
CASSLAGLRASGNTIYF
>TRBV13|-|14|TRBJ2-2|-
TGTGCCAGCATGGAAAGGCCGGGCACCGGGGAGCTGTTTTTT
CASMERPGTGELFF
>TRBV6-5|-|12|TRBJ2-1|-
TGTGCCAGCAGTTCCGGGTACAATGAGCAGTTCTTC
CASSSGYNEQFF
>TRBV5-5|TRBD2|16|TRBJ2-1|-
TGTGCCAGCAGCTTGGAGGGGACTAGCGGGTACAATGAGCAGTTCTTC
CASSLEGTSGYNEQFF
>TRBV10-1|TRBD2|17|TRBJ2-3|-
TGCGCCAGCAGGGGGAAACTAGCGGGGGGGCCGGTAGATACGCAGTATTTT
CASRGKLAGGPVDTQYF
>TRBV27|-|14|TRBJ2-7|-
TGTGCCAGCAGTTTATGGGCCCGCTCCTACGAGCAGTACTTC
CASSLWARSYEQYF
>TRBV20-1|-|11|TRBJ1-2|few
TGCAGTGCTCCCAGCGGGGTCGGCTACACCTTC
CSAPSGVGYTF
>TRBV7-8|TRBD2|16|TRBJ2-1|-
TGTGCCAGCAGCTTAGTGAGGACTAGCGGGAGGGCTGAGCAGTTCTTC
CASSLVRTSGRAEQFF
>TRBV29-1|-|10|TRBJ1-1|-
TGCAGCGTTGACGCGGGTGAAGCTTTCTTT
CSVDAGEAFF
>TRBV27|-|14|TRBJ1-2|few
TGTGCCAGCAGTGGGGCCGACAGCATCTATGGCTACACCTTC
CASSGADSIYGYTF
>TRBV7-2|TRBD2|15|TRBJ2-3|-
TGTGCCAGCAGCTTACCCCTTGCGGGGGAAGATACGCAGTATTTT
CASSLPLAGEDTQYF
>TRBV5-1|-|17|TRBJ1-1|-
TGCGCCAGCAGCTCCAATGGGTTGGGAGGACTGAACACTGAAGCTTTCTTT
CASSSNGLGGLNTEAFF
>TRBV5-1|-|15|TRBJ1-2|once
TGCGCCAGCAGCCCGGAGAGTGGCGGGAGCTATGGCTACACCTTC
CASSPESGGSYGYTF
>TRBV6-1|TRBD1|17|TRBJ1-4|-
TGTGCCAGCAGTGAAAGGGGGAAGGGACAGGGGGTTGAAAAACTGTTTTTT
CASSERGKGQGVEKLFF
>TRBV25-1|TRBD1|16|TRBJ2-2|-
TGTGCCAGCAGTGAATTAACCAGGGGGTACACCGGGGAGCTGTTTTTT
CASSELTRGYTGELFF
>TRBV7-8|-|15|TRBJ2-7|-
TGTGCCAGCAGCTTAGTCGGGACTCCTAGGTACGAGCAGTACTTC
CASSLVGTPRYEQYF
>TRBV19|-|15|TRBJ1-5|-
TGTGCCAGTAGTATAGATCCCAGGTTTCGTCTAACCCAGCATTTT
CASSIDPRFRLTQHF
>TRBV18|-|13|TRBJ1-3|few
TGTGCCAGCTCGCGGGAATTTGGAAACACCATATATTTT
CASSREFGNTIYF
>TRBV7-2|TRBD2|14|TRBJ2-5|-
TGTGCCAGCAGCTGGACTAGCCCACCAAGGGACCAGTACTTC
CASSWTSPPRDQYF